The 11 T cell receptor beta chains below come from one sample, sequenced in a study of graft-versus-host responses after intestinal transplantation. Data came from immunoSEQ multiplex PCR; TCRdb stores just in-frame clones and leaves some out. The table lists 9,100 or so clones, approximately 90% of them singletons. The specimen was PBMCs, collected roughly 43 days after intestinal transplant. All receptors come from a human patient who received an intestinal transplant, so some T cells may come from the graft donor.

In its sample, this clone was seen a few times. This rearrangement joins TRBV19 to TRBJ1-6; D remains unclear. The V end was cut by 3 bases, the J end by 10 bases, with 4 bases between. The CDR3 is 11 amino acids. Germline V gives CDR1 LNHDA, CDR2 SQIVND (reference sequence). In nucleotides, the CDR3 is TGTGCCAGTAGTATGGGATCACCCCTCCACTTT. Amino acids: CASSMGSPLHF.

The V call is TRBV5-6, the J call TRBJ1-1, with unresolved D. The V gene lost 6 bases and the J gene lost 1 base, with 7 bases spanning the gap. The CDR3 is 12 amino acids. From germline, CDR1 is SGHDT and CDR2 YYEEEE. Here the CDR3 DNA reads TGTGCCAGCAACCAGCCGAACACTGAAGCTTTCTTT. This sequence encodes CASNQPNTEAFF.

V and J are TRBV2 and TRBJ1-5; no definite D call. This CDR3 has 14 residues. The germline CDR1 and CDR2 sequences are SNHLY and FYNNEI. The ends were cut back, 1 base at V and 3 bases at J, with 7 bases in the middle. For the CDR3, the DNA is TGTGCCAGCAGTGAAGGCATGCTCAATCAGCCCCAGCATTTT. Its translation is CASSEGMLNQPQHF.

Comments on this clone: This same CDR3 is encoded by further DNA sequences in the sample. The chain carries TRBV5-1 and TRBJ2-7, with D perhaps being TRBD1 or TRBD2 (6 bases each). Germline V gives CDR1 SGHRS, CDR2 YFSETQ. This CDR3 region has 14 residues. V lost 1 base and J lost 4, with 12 bases in between. CDR3 nucleotides: TGCGCCAGCAGCTTGAGGGGGGCCCCTTACGAGCAGTACTTC. This encodes CASSLRGAPYEQYF.

This chain joins TRBV4-1 and TRBJ1-3; D is unresolved. Germline lookup yields CDR1 MGHRA and CDR2 YSYEKL. V was trimmed by 1 base and J by 4 bases, leaving 8 bases between them. The CDR3 sequence is 14 residues long. This CDR3 reads CASSQGGIGNTIYF. The CDR3, as DNA: TGCGCCAGCAGCCAAGGGGGTATAGGAAACACCATATATTTT.

The rearrangement uses TRBV6-6 and TRBJ2-2; D is ambiguous. CDR3 length equals 12 residues. Germline CDR1 MNHNY, CDR2 SVGAGI (reference sequence). V was clipped by 0 bases and J by 7 bases, with 3 bases between them. CDR3 DNA: TGTGCCAGCAGTTACTCGGGCGGGGAGCTGTTTTTT. Amino acids: CASSYSGGELFF.

The chain recombines TRBV6-5 with TRBJ1-2; no reliable D call. The CDR3 contains 13 residues. The ends were cut back, 3 bases at V and 5 bases at J, with 10 bases in the middle. In germline, CDR1 is MNHEY, CDR2 SVGAGI. CDR3 loop: CASSYGQSYGYTF. The CDR3 DNA reads TGTGCCAGCAGTTATGGCCAGTCTTATGGCTACACCTTC.

The V and J genes are TRBV6-5 and TRBJ2-1; no firm D call. This CDR3 is built from 11 residues. Germline lookup yields CDR1 MNHEY and CDR2 SVGAGI. Trimming took 2 bases from V and 7 from J, leaving 3 bases between them. This CDR3 reads CASSYGNEQFF. The CDR3 DNA reads as TGTGCCAGCAGTTACGGGAATGAGCAGTTCTTC.

V usage is TRBV7-6 and J usage is TRBJ2-2; D call uncertain. Germline V gene lookup returns CDR1 SGHVS and CDR2 FNYEAQ. V was trimmed by 3 bases and J by 3 bases, leaving 11 bases between them. This CDR3 is 15 amino acids long. The CDR3 DNA follows: TGTGCCAGCAGCTTGCCGCGGCCCGACACCGGGGAGCTGTTTTTT. Amino acid sequence: CASSLPRPDTGELFF.

V is TRBV4-1 and J is TRBJ1-5; D call uncertain. CDR1 and CDR2 from the germline V gene are MGHRA and YSYEKL. This CDR3 comprises 16 residues. Deletions cut 1 base from V and 1 base from J, with 11 bases between. The CDR3: CASSQADEVSNQPQHF. As DNA, the CDR3 is TGCGCCAGCAGCCAAGCGGACGAGGTCAGCAATCAGCCCCAGCATTTT.

The CDR3 DNA follows: TGCGCCAGCAGACCAAGAGCGGGAGCGGGGGGAGATACGCAGTATTTT. Translating gives CASRPRAGAGGDTQYF. V and J are TRBV10-2 and TRBJ2-3, with TRBD2 identical over 9 bases. Trimming cost V 6 bases and J 5 bases; bases outside gene matches: 12. The V gene's germline CDR1 is WSHSY and CDR2 SAAADI. The CDR3 loop spans 16 amino acids.